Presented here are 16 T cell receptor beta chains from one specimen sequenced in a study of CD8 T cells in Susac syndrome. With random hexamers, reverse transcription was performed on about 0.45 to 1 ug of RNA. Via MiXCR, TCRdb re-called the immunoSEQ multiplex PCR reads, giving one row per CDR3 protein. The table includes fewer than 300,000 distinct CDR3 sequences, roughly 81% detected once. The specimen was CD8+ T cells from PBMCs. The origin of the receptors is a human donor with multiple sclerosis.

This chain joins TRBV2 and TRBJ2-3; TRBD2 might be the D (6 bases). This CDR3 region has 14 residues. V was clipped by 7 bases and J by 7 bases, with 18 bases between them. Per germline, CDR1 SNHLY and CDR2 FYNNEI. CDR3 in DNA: TGTGCCAGCAAAGGACGGGGAGGCGGTCATACGCAGTATTTT. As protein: CASKGRGGGHTQYF.

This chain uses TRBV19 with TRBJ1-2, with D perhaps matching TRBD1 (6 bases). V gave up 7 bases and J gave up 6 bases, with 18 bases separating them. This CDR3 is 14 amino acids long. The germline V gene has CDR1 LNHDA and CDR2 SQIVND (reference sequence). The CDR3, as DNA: TGTGCCAGTACAACGCTAAGGGGGGAGCATGGCTACACCTTC. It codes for CASTTLRGEHGYTF.

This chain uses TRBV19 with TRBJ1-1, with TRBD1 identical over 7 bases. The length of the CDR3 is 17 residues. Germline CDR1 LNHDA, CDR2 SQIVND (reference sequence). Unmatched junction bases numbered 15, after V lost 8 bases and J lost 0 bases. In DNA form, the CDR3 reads TGTGCCAGTCGGTCTACACCTTCAACAGGGGTGAACACTGAAGCTTTCTTT. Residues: CASRSTPSTGVNTEAFF.

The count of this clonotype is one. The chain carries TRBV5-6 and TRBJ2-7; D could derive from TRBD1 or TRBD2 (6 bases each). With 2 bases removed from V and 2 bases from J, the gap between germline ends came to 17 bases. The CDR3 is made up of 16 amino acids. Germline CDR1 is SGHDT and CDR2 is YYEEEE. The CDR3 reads CASSFRSPGATYEQYF. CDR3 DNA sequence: TGTGCCAGCAGCTTCAGGTCTCCGGGGGCCACCTACGAGCAGTACTTC. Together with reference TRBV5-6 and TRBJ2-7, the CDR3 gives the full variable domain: DAGVTQSPTHLIKTRGQQVTLRCSPKSGHDTVSWYQQALGQGPQFIFQYYEEEERQRGNFPDRFSGHQFPNYSSELNVNALLLGDSALYLCASSFRSPGATYEQYFGPGTRLTVT.

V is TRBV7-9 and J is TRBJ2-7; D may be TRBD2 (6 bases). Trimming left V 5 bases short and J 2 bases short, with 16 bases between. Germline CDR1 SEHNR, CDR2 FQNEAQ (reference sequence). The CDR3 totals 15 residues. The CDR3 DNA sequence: TGTGCCAGCAGCCCCGATGGAGGGGCCCCCTACGAGCAGTACTTC. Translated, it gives CASSPDGGAPYEQYF.

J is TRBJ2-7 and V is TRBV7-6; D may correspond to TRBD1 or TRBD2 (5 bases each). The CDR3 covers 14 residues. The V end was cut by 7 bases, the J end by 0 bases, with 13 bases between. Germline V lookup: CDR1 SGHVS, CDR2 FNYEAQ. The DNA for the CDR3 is TGTGCCAGCACCATGGGGGAGAGCTCCTACGAGCAGTACTTC. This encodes CASTMGESSYEQYF.

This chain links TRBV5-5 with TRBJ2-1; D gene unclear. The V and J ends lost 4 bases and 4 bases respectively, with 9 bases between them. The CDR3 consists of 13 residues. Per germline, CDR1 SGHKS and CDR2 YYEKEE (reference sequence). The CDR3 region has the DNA TGTGCCAGCAGCGGCAGGATGTACAATGAGCAGTTCTTC. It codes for CASSGRMYNEQFF.

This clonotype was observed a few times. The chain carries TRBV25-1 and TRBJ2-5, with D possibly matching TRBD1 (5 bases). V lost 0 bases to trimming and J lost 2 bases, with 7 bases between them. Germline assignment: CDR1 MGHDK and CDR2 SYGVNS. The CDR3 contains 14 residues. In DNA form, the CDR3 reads TGTGCCAGCAGTGAATACACAGGTCAAGAGACCCAGTACTTC. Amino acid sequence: CASSEYTGQETQYF.

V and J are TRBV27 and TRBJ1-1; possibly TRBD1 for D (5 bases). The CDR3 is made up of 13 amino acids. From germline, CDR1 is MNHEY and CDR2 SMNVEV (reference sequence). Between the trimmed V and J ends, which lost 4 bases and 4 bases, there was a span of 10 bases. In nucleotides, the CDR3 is TGTGCCAGCAGTTCCGTAAGGGGCACTGAAGCTTTCTTT. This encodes CASSSVRGTEAFF.

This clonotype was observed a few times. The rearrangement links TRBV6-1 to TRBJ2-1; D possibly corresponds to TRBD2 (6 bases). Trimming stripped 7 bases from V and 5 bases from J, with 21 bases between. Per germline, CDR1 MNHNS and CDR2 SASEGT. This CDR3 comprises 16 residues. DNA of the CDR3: TGTGCCAGCACCAAAAAGTCCAGCGGGCGAAACAATGAGCAGTTCTTC. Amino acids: CASTKKSSGRNNEQFF.

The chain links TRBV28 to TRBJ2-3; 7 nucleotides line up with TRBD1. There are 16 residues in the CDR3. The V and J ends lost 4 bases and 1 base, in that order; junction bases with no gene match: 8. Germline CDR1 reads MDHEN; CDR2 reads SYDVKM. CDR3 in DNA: TGTGCCAGCAGTTCCGACAGGGAAGGAGGCACAGATACGCAGTATTTT. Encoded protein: CASSSDREGGTDTQYF.

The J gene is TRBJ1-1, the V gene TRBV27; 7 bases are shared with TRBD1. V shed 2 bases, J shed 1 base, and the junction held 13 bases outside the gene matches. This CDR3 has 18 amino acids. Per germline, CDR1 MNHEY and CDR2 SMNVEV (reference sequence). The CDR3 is CASSLGAWVRTGNTEAFF. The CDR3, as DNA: TGTGCCAGCAGTTTAGGAGCGTGGGTTAGGACAGGGAACACTGAAGCTTTCTTT.

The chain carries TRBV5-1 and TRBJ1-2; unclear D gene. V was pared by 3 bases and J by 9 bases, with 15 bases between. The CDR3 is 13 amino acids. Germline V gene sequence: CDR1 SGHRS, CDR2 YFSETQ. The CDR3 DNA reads TGCGCCAGCAGCTCAAACCCCTCCGACAGCTACACCTTC. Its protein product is CASSSNPSDSYTF.

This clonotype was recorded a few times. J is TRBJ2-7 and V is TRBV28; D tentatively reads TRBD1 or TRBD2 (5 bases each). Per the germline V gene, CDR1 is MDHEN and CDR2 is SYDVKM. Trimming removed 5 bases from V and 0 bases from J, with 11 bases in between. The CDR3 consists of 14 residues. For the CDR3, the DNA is TGTGCCAGCAGTCCGGGGCGCAACTCCTACGAGCAGTACTTC. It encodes CASSPGRNSYEQYF. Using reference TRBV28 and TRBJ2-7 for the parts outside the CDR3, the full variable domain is DVKVTQSSRYLVKRTGEKVFLECVQDMDHENMFWYRQDPGLGLRLIYFSYDVKMKEKGDIPEGYSVSREKKERFSLILESASTNQTSMYLCASSPGRNSYEQYFGPGTRLTVT.

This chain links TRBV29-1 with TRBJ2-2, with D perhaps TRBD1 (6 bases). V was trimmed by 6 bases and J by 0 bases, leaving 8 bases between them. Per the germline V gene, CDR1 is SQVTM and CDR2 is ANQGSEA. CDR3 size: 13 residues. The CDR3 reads CSVWTANTGELFF. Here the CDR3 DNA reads TGCAGCGTCTGGACAGCGAACACCGGGGAGCTGTTTTTT.

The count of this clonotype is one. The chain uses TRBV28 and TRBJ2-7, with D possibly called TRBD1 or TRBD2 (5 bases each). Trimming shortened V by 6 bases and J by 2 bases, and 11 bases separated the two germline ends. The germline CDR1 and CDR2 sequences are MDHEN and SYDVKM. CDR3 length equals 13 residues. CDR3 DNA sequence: TGTGCCAGCAGGCCCGGGACCCCCTACGAGCAGTACTTC. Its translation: CASRPGTPYEQYF. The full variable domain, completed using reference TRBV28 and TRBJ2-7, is DVKVTQSSRYLVKRTGEKVFLECVQDMDHENMFWYRQDPGLGLRLIYFSYDVKMKEKGDIPEGYSVSREKKERFSLILESASTNQTSMYLCASRPGTPYEQYFGPGTRLTVT.